This T cell receptor (beta chain) came from a study of CD8 T cells in Susac syndrome. Findings and limits, study-wide: When the CD4+ T cell repertoires of patients with Susac syndrome were examined, they did not show any clonal expansion.

High-throughput TCR beta sequencing covered peripheral CD8+ and CD4+ T cells. Of note for this clonotype: Its antigen is not known.

The CDR3 is 16 residues long. From germline, CDR1 is SGHTA and CDR2 FQGNSA. Trimming stripped 5 bases from V and 2 bases from J, with 16 bases between. The authors reverse transcribed about 0.45 to 1 ug RNA with random hexamers. TCRdb reprocessed the immunoSEQ multiplex PCR reads via MiXCR and lists one record per CDR3 protein. Of 140,000 or so distinct CDR3 sequences detected, approximately 95% appear once; the ten largest clones hold over 0.075%. Sequencing input: CD4+ T cells from PBMCs. The chain combines TRBV7-2 with TRBJ1-5; the D gene is possibly TRBD1 (6 bases). The sequence was obtained from a human donor with Susac syndrome. The CDR3 loop reads CASSPGGSAGNQPQHF. The CDR3 nucleotides read TGTGCCAGCAGCCCCGGGGGCTCCGCAGGCAATCAGCCCCAGCATTTT.